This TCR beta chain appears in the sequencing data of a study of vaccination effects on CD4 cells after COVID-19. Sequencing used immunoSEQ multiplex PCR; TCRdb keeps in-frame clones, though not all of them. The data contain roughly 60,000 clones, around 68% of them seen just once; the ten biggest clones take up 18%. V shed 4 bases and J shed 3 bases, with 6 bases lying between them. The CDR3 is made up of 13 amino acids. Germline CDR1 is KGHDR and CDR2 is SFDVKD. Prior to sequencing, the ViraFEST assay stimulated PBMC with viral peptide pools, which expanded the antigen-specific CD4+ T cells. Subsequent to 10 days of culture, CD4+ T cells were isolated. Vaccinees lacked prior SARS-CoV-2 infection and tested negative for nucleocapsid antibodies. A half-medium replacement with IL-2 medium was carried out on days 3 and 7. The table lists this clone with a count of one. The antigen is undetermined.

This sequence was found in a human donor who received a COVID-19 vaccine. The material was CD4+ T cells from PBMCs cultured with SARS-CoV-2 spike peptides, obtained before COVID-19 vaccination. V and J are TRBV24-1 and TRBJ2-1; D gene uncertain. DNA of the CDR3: TGTGCCACCAGTGACAACGACTACAATGAGCAGTTCTTC. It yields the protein CATSDNDYNEQFF.